This TCR beta chain is from a study of graft-versus-host responses after intestinal transplantation. In germline, CDR1 is SGHRS, CDR2 YFSETQ. With 1 base removed from V and 0 bases from J, the gap between germline ends came to 7 bases. This CDR3 is 14 amino acids long. This table comes from immunoSEQ multiplex PCR, and its TCRdb copy is limited to in-frame clones, with some not included. Of more than 70,000 clones listed, approximately 78% are singletons. Notes on this clone: Its antigen is unknown.

General observations from the study: GvH clones occurred in recipient marrow; some first appeared in ileum or blood.

The sequenced sample was unstimulated CD4+ T cells sorted from spleen or lymph node cells, obtained before intestinal transplant. The sequence was obtained from a human donor who received an intestinal transplant. V usage is TRBV5-1 and J usage is TRBJ1-1; D gene uncertain. CDR3 sequence (DNA): TGCGCCAGCAGCTTGCCCGGGATGAACACTGAAGCTTTCTTT. It specifies CASSLPGMNTEAFF.